This T cell receptor (beta chain) was retrieved from a study of T-cell memory formation after mild COVID-19. TCRdb independently ran MiXCR on the 5' RACE reads; one entry per CDR3 protein. The sample has roughly 560,000 distinct CDR3 sequences, 20% seen once. Germline V gene sequence: CDR1 SNHLY, CDR2 FYNNEI. V was pared by 0 bases and J by 7 bases, with 16 bases between. The CDR3 spans 16 residues. The receptor comes from an adult woman who had mild COVID-19 (a few samples of this study predate the infection). Cell type and time point are not known. The rearrangement links TRBV2 to TRBJ2-1; D is unresolved. Sequenced sample: PBMCs or a T cell subset sorted from them (not recorded which). The CDR3 sequence: CASSEAWEAHLNEQFF. The CDR3 DNA reads TGTGCCAGCAGTGAAGCCTGGGAAGCTCACCTTAATGAGCAGTTCTTC.